The rows below give T cell receptor beta chains drawn from one sample of a study of blood T cell repertoires in COVID-19. Repertoires were generated with immunoSEQ multiplex PCR, while TCRdb's copy carries only in-frame clones and drops some. The data contain 100,000 to 150,000 clones, approximately 74% of them singletons. Input material: peripheral blood. The receptor source for this set is a man aged 55-75 years with acute or convalescent COVID-19. The CDR3 runs from the conserved cysteine through the conserved F or W. The D gene is left open where the match is weak. Size tells how often a clone was seen (once, few, many) or the class of an expanded clone, and some rows leave it out.

abundance: NA; j_gene: TRBJ1-2; d_gene: NA; v_gene: TRBV6-6; CDR3nt: TGTGCCGGGGGCGGGCAGCTTTTTAACTATGGCTACACCTTC; CDR3aa: CAGGGQLFNYGYTF
abundance: few; j_gene: TRBJ1-1; d_gene: NA; v_gene: TRBV2; CDR3nt: TGTGCCAGTACGCGACAGGTGAACACTGAAGCTTTCTTT; CDR3aa: CASTRQVNTEAFF
abundance: NA; j_gene: TRBJ2-6; d_gene: NA; v_gene: TRBV6-6; CDR3nt: TGTGCCAGCAGTCGTAAAACAGGGACCGGGGCCAACGTCCTGACTTTC; CDR3aa: CASSRKTGTGANVLTF
abundance: few; j_gene: TRBJ2-7; d_gene: NA; v_gene: TRBV7-9; CDR3nt: TGTGCCAGCAGTTTCGTGGTTTTGACAGCCTCCTCCTACGAGCAGTACTTC; CDR3aa: CASSFVVLTASSYEQYF
abundance: once; j_gene: TRBJ2-7; d_gene: TRBD1; v_gene: TRBV27; CDR3nt: TGTGCCAGCAGTTTGACAGGGGGCTCCTACGAGCAGTACTTC; CDR3aa: CASSLTGGSYEQYF
abundance: NA; j_gene: TRBJ1-1; d_gene: NA; v_gene: TRBV9; CDR3nt: TGTGCCAGCAGCGTAGCGGGAGGGTTCGAAGCTTTCTTT; CDR3aa: CASSVAGGFEAFF
abundance: NA; j_gene: TRBJ1-2; d_gene: NA; v_gene: TRBV11-1; CDR3nt: TGTGCCAGCAGCTTAGAGAGAGTAGGAGAATATGGCTACACCTTC; CDR3aa: CASSLERVGEYGYTF
abundance: NA; j_gene: TRBJ2-5; d_gene: NA; v_gene: TRBV9; CDR3nt: TGTGCCAGCAGCCCGACTAGTGGTGAGACCCAGTACTTC; CDR3aa: CASSPTSGETQYF
abundance: few; j_gene: TRBJ2-5; d_gene: TRBD1; v_gene: TRBV5-1; CDR3nt: TGCGCCAGCACCACGCCAGGACAGGATATGCCCGACTTC; CDR3aa: CASTTPGQDMPDF
abundance: NA; j_gene: TRBJ2-5; d_gene: NA; v_gene: TRBV24-1; CDR3nt: TGTGCCACCAGTGACCCCTCCCAGGGTGGGGAGACCCAGTACTTC; CDR3aa: CATSDPSQGGETQYF
abundance: once; j_gene: TRBJ1-2; d_gene: NA; v_gene: TRBV19; CDR3nt: TGTGCCAGTAGTCGACTGACTAACTATGGCTACACCTTC; CDR3aa: CASSRLTNYGYTF
abundance: NA; j_gene: TRBJ1-4; d_gene: TRBD1; v_gene: TRBV4-1; CDR3nt: TGCGCCAGCAGCCAAGGACAGGGGAATGAAAAACTGTTTTTT; CDR3aa: CASSQGQGNEKLFF
abundance: NA; j_gene: TRBJ2-1; d_gene: TRBD2; v_gene: TRBV24-1; CDR3nt: TGTGCCACCAGTGAACAAAGCGGGAGGGTCCCCAGTGAGCAGTTCTTC; CDR3aa: CATSEQSGRVPSEQFF
abundance: NA; j_gene: TRBJ2-7; d_gene: TRBD1; v_gene: TRBV7-7; CDR3nt: TGTGCCAGCAGCCTTACCGGGACAGGGGAATACGAGCAGTACTTC; CDR3aa: CASSLTGTGEYEQYF
abundance: NA; j_gene: TRBJ1-2; d_gene: TRBD1; v_gene: TRBV3-1/TRBV3-2; CDR3nt: TGTGCCAGCTCCGTACAGGGGGGAGGCGGCTACACCTTC; CDR3aa: CASSVQGGGGYTF